The entry below describes one TCR beta chain. The target antigen is unknown. This sample was included in a study of T cell responses to AZD1222 COVID-19 vaccine. The method was immunoSEQ multiplex PCR; TCRdb's version includes in-frame clones alone and lacks a portion of them. The table lists roughly 120,000 clones, about nine tenths of them singletons. Broader study findings: Females outnumbered males among donors, who were mostly white British; clonal diversity was possibly underestimated. Just a handful of AZD1222 recipients were seropositive at baseline.

In germline, CDR1 is GTSNPN, CDR2 SVGIG (reference sequence). Trimming took off 3 bases at V and 3 bases at J, with 17 bases between the two ends. This CDR3 has 15 residues. The rearrangement links TRBV30 to TRBJ1-1; D is ambiguous. The receptor was derived from an adult in good health. Sequencing was performed on peripheral blood, taken on day 0 of AZD1222 vaccination. The CDR3, as DNA: TGTGCCTGGAGCTATCGATCCAATTGGGACACTGAAGCTTTCTTT. Translation: CAWSYRSNWDTEAFF. Complete variable domain (other parts from reference TRBV30 and TRBJ1-1): SQTIHQWPATLVQPVGSPLSLECTVEGTSNPNLYWYRQAAGRGLQLLFYSVGIGQISSEVPQNLSASRPQDRQFILSSKKLLLSDSGFYLCAWSYRSNWDTEAFFGQGTRLTVV.